The clone carrying this T cell receptor (beta chain) was counted between two and nine times. The record originates from a study of blood T cell repertoires in COVID-19. The overall study: COVID-19 samples, acute and convalescent, were from the United States, Italy and Spain. In each case, the material was cDNA or gDNA derived from T cells, B-cell-depleted T cells, or PBMCs.

Per the authors' pipeline: Estimation of nucleated cell counts was performed using reference gene primer amplification. Sequenced by immunoSEQ multiplex PCR; TCRdb stores in-frame clones only, minus some. The DNA gave D and trimming, while V, J and clone size come from that table. The data hold 350,000 or so clones, with roughly 87% observed a single time. Germline V gene data show CDR1 as LGHNA and CDR2 as YNFKEQ. The V end lost 0 bases, the J end lost 5 bases, and 8 bases lay between the germline ends. This CDR3 has 14 amino acids. Cohort 3 recovery required two negative PCRs, clearance, or symptom resolution.

Sequencing was performed on PBMCs or T cells enriched from blood (not recorded which). The TCR originated in a woman between 25 and 40 years old who had recovered from COVID-19. This chain links TRBV4-2 with TRBJ2-1; D might be TRBD2 (6 bases). The CDR3 DNA follows: TGTGCCAGCAGCCAAGAAGGAGGGAACAATGAGCAGTTCTTC. Protein sequence: CASSQEGGNNEQFF.